The present entry profiles one T cell receptor beta chain with its context. Germline lookup yields CDR1 SGDLS and CDR2 YYNGEE. The CDR3 is 15 amino acids. Trimming removed 0 bases at V and 5 bases at J, with 13 bases between. Template switching added a universal primer binding site, and final cDNA carried unique molecular identifiers. One entry per CDR3 protein, called by TCRdb with MiXCR from the 5' RACE reads. The table records 600,000 to 850,000 distinct CDR3 sequences, 15% to 20% of them present only once. The sample comes from a study of identical twins. These data also featured in a second study, about T cells expressing NK-cell markers.

The origin of this receptor is a young woman in good health. The material sequenced was PBMCs. The V call is TRBV9, the J call TRBJ2-3; perhaps TRBD1 as D (6 bases). This CDR3 is CASSVEGDGVDTQYF. DNA for the CDR3: TGTGCCAGCAGCGTAGAGGGGGACGGAGTAGATACGCAGTATTTT. Drawing the rest from reference TRBV9 and TRBJ2-3, the complete variable domain is DSGVTQTPKHLITATGQRVTLRCSPRSGDLSVYWYQQSLDQGLQFLIQYYNGEERAKGNILERFSAQQFPDLHSELNLSSLELGDSALYFCASSVEGDGVDTQYFGPGTRLTVL.